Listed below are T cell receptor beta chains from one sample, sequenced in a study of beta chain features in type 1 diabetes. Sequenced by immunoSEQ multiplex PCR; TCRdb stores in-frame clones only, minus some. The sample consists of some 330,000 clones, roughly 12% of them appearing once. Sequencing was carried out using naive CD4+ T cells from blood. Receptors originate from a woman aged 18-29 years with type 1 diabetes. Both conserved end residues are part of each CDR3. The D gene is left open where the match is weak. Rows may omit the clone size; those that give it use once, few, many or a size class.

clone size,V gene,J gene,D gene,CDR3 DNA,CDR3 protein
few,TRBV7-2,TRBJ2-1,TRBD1,TGTGCCAGCAGCACAATCAGGGACAGGGCTTATGAGCAGTTCTTC,CASSTIRDRAYEQFF
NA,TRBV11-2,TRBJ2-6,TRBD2,TGTGCCAGCAGCCCGCTAGCGGCTACTGGGGCCAACGTCCTGACTTTC,CASSPLAATGANVLTF
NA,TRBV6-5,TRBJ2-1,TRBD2,TGTGCCAGCGGGACTAGTGAGATGGATGAGCAGTTCTTC,CASGTSEMDEQFF
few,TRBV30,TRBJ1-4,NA,TGTGCCTGGAGTGTCCGGGGTGGGGAAAAACTGTTTTTT,CAWSVRGGEKLFF
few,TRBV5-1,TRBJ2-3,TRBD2,TGCGCCAGCAGCTATTTGCGGGGGTACAACACAGATACGCAGTATTTT,CASSYLRGYNTDTQYF
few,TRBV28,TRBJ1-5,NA,TGTGCCAGCAGAGGGAGTTCAGTGGGCAATCAGCCCCAGCATTTT,CASRGSSVGNQPQHF
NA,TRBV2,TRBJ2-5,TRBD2,TGTGCCAGCAGTGCGGGACTAGCAAGGGGGGAGACCCAGTACTTC,CASSAGLARGETQYF
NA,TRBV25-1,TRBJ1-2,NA,TGTGCCAGCAGTGATCCCGGGAACTATGGCTACACCTTC,CASSDPGNYGYTF
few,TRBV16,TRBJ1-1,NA,TGTGCCAGCAGCCAAAATATCGGGGACACTGAAGCTTTCTTT,CASSQNIGDTEAFF
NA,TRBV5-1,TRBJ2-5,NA,TGCGCCAGCAGCGGGCAGGGACAAAAAGAGACCCAGTACTTC,CASSGQGQKETQYF
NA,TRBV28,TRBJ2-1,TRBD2,TGTGCCAGCAGTTTACCCGGACTAGTTGCGTTCTTC,CASSLPGLVAFF
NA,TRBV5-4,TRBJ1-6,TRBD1,TGTGCCAGCAGCCCCGGGACAGGGATCAGGCCCCTCCACTTT,CASSPGTGIRPLHF
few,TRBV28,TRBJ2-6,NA,TGTGCCAGCAGCCAGATCTCTGGGGCCAACGTCCTGACTTTC,CASSQISGANVLTF
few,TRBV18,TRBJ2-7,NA,TGTGCCAGCTCACCCGCGTCCCTCTCCTACGAGCAGTACTTC,CASSPASLSYEQYF
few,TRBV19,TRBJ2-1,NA,TGTGCCAGTAGTTACATCTCCGTCGCCAATGAGCAGTTCTTC,CASSYISVANEQFF
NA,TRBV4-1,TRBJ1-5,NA,TGCGCCAGCAGTCCTACGGCAGAGGATAGCAATCAGCCCCAGCATTTT,CASSPTAEDSNQPQHF
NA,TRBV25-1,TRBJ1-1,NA,TGTGCCAGCAGTCTCCAGGGGAACACTGAAGCTTTCTTT,CASSLQGNTEAFF
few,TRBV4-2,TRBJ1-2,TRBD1,TGTGCCAGCAGCCCACAAGGGACAGGATATGGCTACACCTTC,CASSPQGTGYGYTF
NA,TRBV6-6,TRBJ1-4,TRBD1,TGTGCCAGCCGGCGACAGGGTAACGAAAAACTGTTTTTT,CASRRQGNEKLFF
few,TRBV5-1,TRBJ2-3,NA,TGCGCCAGCAGCTTTCGGCAGGTCGGAACAGATACGCAGTATTTT,CASSFRQVGTDTQYF
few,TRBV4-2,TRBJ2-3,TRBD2,TGTGCCAGCAGCGCAGAACTAGCGGGAACCACAGATACGCAGTATTTT,CASSAELAGTTDTQYF
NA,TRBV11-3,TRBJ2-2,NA,TGTGCCAGCAGCTTAGGGTACCGGACCGGGGAGCTGTTTTTT,CASSLGYRTGELFF
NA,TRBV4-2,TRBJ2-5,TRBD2,TGTGCCAGCAGCCCCCGCCTCCTACCGGGACTAGCAAGAGAGACCCAGTACTTC,CASSPRLLPGLARETQYF
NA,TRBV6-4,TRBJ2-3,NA,TGTGCCAGCAGTGACAGGGGATTTAGCACAGATACGCAGTATTTT,CASSDRGFSTDTQYF
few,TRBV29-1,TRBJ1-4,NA,TGCAGCGTTGGCGGGGGCGGGGGTGAAAAACTGTTTTTT,CSVGGGGGEKLFF
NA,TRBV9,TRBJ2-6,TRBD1,TGTGCCAGCAGCCGGACGCTGGGGGACAGTGGTTCCTCTGGGGCCAACGTCCTGACTTTC,CASSRTLGDSGSSGANVLTF
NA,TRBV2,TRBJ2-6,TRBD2,TGTGCCAGCAGGAAAAAGGTAGCGGGAGAGGCCAACGTCCTGACTTTC,CASRKKVAGEANVLTF
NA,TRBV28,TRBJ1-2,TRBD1,TGTGCCAGCAGCAGGGACAGGTACCGGTCTAACTATGGCTACACCTTC,CASSRDRYRSNYGYTF
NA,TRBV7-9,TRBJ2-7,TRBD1,TGTGCCAGCAGCTTAGCGCCTCAGACAGGGTGGTACGAGCAGTACTTC,CASSLAPQTGWYEQYF
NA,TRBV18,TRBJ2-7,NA,TGTGCCAGCTCCCGGCGGGACGAGCAGTACTTC,CASSRRDEQYF
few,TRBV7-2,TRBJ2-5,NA,TGTGCCAGCACCTTAGATTTTATAAACGGGTACTTC,CASTLDFINGYF
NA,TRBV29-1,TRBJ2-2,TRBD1,TGCAGCGTTGATGACAGGGGGCAAGCCGGGGAGCTGTTTTTT,CSVDDRGQAGELFF
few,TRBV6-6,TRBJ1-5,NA,TGTGCCAGCAGTGAGTTAACAGCAGTAAATCAGCCCCAGCATTTT,CASSELTAVNQPQHF
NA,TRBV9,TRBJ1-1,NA,TGTGCCAGCAGCGTCGGGGGGGCTGAGAACACTGAAGCTTTCTTT,CASSVGGAENTEAFF